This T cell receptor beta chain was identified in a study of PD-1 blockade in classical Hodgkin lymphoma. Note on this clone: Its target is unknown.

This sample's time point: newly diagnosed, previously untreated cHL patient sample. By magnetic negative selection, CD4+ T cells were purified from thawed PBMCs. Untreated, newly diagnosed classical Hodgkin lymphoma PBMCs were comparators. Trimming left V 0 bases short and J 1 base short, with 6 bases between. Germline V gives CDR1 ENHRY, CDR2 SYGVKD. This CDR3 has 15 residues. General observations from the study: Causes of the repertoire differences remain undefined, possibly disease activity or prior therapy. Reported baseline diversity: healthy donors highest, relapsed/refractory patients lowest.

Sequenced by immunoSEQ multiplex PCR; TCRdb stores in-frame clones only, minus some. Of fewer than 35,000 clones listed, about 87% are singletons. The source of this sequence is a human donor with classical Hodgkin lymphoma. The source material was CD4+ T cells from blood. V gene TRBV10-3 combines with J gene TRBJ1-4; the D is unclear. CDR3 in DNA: TGTGCCATCAGTGAGTCTCCAGAAACTAATGAAAAACTGTTTTTT. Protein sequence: CAISESPETNEKLFF.